The 27 T cell receptor beta chains in this list originate from one sample, sequenced in a study of blood T cell repertoires in COVID-19. Some clones are missing from TCRdb's copy, which holds only in-frame ones; the method was immunoSEQ multiplex PCR. The top ten hold around 2.3% of the sample, which has 270,000 or so clones, around 89% seen once. The sample comprised peripheral blood. The receptors were sampled from a woman aged 55-70 years with COVID-19, enrolled during active disease.

The chain links TRBV19 to TRBJ2-5, with D maybe TRBD2 (11 bases). The CDR3 is 20 amino acids. V gave up 4 bases and J gave up 3 bases, with 30 bases separating them. Germline CDR1 is LNHDA and CDR2 is SQIVND (reference sequence). The CDR3 spells CASSTWTGGLASGGKETQYF. The CDR3, as DNA: TGTGCCAGTAGTACCTGGACAGGGGGTCTCGCTAGCGGGGGGAAAGAGACCCAGTACTTC.

The chain is built from TRBV19 and TRBJ2-1; tentative D call: TRBD2 (6 bases). The CDR3 extends over 15 amino acids. Trimming removed 6 bases from V and 8 bases from J, with 20 bases in between. Per the germline V gene, CDR1 is LNHDA and CDR2 is SQIVND (reference sequence). CDR3 amino acids: CASSKSRGKGDEQFF. Here the CDR3 DNA reads TGTGCCAGTAGCAAATCCCGGGGGAAGGGAGATGAGCAGTTCTTC.

V and J are TRBV5-1 and TRBJ1-2, with D unclear. V dropped 3 bases and J dropped 3 bases, with 12 bases sitting between them. CDR1 SGHRS and CDR2 YFSETQ come from the germline V gene. CDR3 length: 14 amino acids. The CDR3 nucleotides read TGCGCCAGCAGCTCCACTAGACGAGACTATGGCTACACCTTC. Protein product: CASSSTRRDYGYTF.

The chain joins TRBV23-1 to TRBJ1-2, with 7 positions matching TRBD1. TRBV23-1 counts as an open reading frame of uncertain function. The ends lost 4 bases at V and 0 bases at J; junction bases unmatched: 5. CDR3 length: 15 amino acids. CDR3 sequence: CASSPRDSPNYGYTF. The CDR3 region has the DNA TGCGCCAGCAGTCCTAGGGACAGCCCTAACTATGGCTACACCTTC.

This chain connects TRBV5-6 to TRBJ2-7; D remains ambiguous. V was pared by 2 bases and J by 1 base, with 4 bases between. CDR1 SGHDT and CDR2 YYEEEE come from the germline V gene. The CDR3 is 12 amino acids. CDR3 loop: CASSFRSYEQYF. In DNA form, the CDR3 reads TGTGCCAGCAGCTTCCGGTCCTACGAGCAGTACTTC.

The V call is TRBV7-9, the J call TRBJ2-7; no firm D call. The CDR3 contains 16 residues. V dropped 0 bases and J dropped 7 bases, with 19 bases sitting between them. The V gene's germline CDR1 is SEHNR and CDR2 FQNEAQ (reference sequence). The CDR3 sequence: CASSLAQTDHLLEQYF. Written as DNA, the CDR3 is TGTGCCAGCAGCTTAGCGCAGACTGATCACCTACTTGAGCAGTACTTC.

The gene calls are TRBV18 and TRBJ1-6; D possibly corresponds to TRBD1 (5 bases). The germline CDR1 and CDR2 sequences are KGHSH and LQKENI. V was trimmed by 8 bases and J by 0 bases, leaving 29 bases between them. The CDR3 consists of 21 residues. The DNA for the CDR3 is TGTGCCAGCCCAGCGGGACCACAACCCCTCCAGTTCGGCTCCTATAATTCACCCCTCCACTTT. This translates into CASPAGPQPLQFGSYNSPLHF. The full variable domain, with the rest looked up from reference TRBV18 and TRBJ1-6, is NAGVMQNPRHLVRRRGQEARLRCSPMKGHSHVYWYRQLPEEGLKFMVYLQKENIIDESGMPKERFSAEFPKEGPSILRIQQVVRGDSAAYFCASPAGPQPLQFGSYNSPLHFGNGTRLTVT.

This CDR3 reads CASSPALAGGPTGELFF. DNA for the CDR3: TGTGCCAGCAGTCCAGCTCTAGCGGGGGGGCCCACCGGGGAGCTGTTTTTT. The V gene is TRBV6-6, the J gene TRBJ2-2, with TRBD2 matching 12 bases. Germline V gene data show CDR1 as MNHNY and CDR2 as SVGAGI (reference sequence). The V gene end was trimmed by 5 bases and the J gene end by 4 bases; junction bases not matched to a gene: 8. The CDR3 is 17 amino acids.

The rearrangement uses TRBV6-6 and TRBJ1-4; 7 nucleotides match TRBD1. Germline CDR1 reads MNHNY; CDR2 reads SVGAGI (reference sequence). V lost 4 bases, J lost 0 bases, and 5 bases stayed unmatched. This CDR3 spans 16 amino acids. The CDR3 nucleotides are TGTGCCAGCAGTTTGGGACAGCCTCCAACTAATGAAAAACTGTTTTTT. Residues: CASSLGQPPTNEKLFF.

J is TRBJ2-1 and V is TRBV18, with 11 bases that match TRBD1. The V and J ends lost 3 bases and 7 bases, in that order; junction bases with no gene match: 8. This CDR3 has 16 residues. Germline-derived CDR1 and CDR2 are KGHSH and LQKENI. For the CDR3, the DNA is TGTGCCAGCTCACCGTTGCTGGACAGGGGGCTTAATGAGCAGTTCTTC. Translating gives CASSPLLDRGLNEQFF. The whole variable domain, filled in from reference TRBV18 and TRBJ2-1, reads NAGVMQNPRHLVRRRGQEARLRCSPMKGHSHVYWYRQLPEEGLKFMVYLQKENIIDESGMPKERFSAEFPKEGPSILRIQQVVRGDSAAYFCASSPLLDRGLNEQFFGPGTRLTVL.

The J gene is TRBJ1-6, the V gene TRBV6-5; D unclear. The ends were cut back, 4 bases at V and 8 bases at J, with 6 bases in the middle. This CDR3 is built from 12 residues. Germline V gene lookup returns CDR1 MNHEY and CDR2 SVGAGI. The CDR3 loop reads CASSFRDSPLHF. CDR3 DNA: TGTGCCAGCAGTTTTCGGGATTCACCCCTCCACTTT.

The CDR3 DNA follows: TGTGCCAGCAGCTCAGGACAGTCGAACACCGGGGAGCTGTTTTTT. It codes for CASSSGQSNTGELFF. The V call is TRBV5-4, the J call TRBJ2-2, with D possibly matching TRBD1 (6 bases). Trimming left V 3 bases short and J 0 bases short, with 9 bases between. This CDR3 has 15 residues. Per the germline V gene, CDR1 is SGHNT and CDR2 is YYREEE (reference sequence).

The V gene is TRBV9, the J gene TRBJ1-1, with D possibly being TRBD1 (5 bases). Germline lookup yields CDR1 SGDLS and CDR2 YYNGEE. This CDR3 has 14 residues. V lost 0 bases and J lost 6, with 12 bases in between. The DNA for the CDR3 is TGTGCCAGCAGCGTAGATTTGATGACAGCTGAAGCTTTCTTT. It encodes CASSVDLMTAEAFF.

The chain carries TRBV19 and TRBJ1-4; no clear D gene. Between the trimmed V and J ends, which lost 1 base and 8 bases, there was a span of 17 bases. Germline CDR1 is LNHDA and CDR2 is SQIVND (reference sequence). The CDR3 is 16 residues long. The CDR3 here is CASSIASRPRIEKLFF. DNA for the CDR3: TGTGCCAGTAGTATAGCCTCCAGGCCCCGTATCGAAAAACTGTTTTTT.

The V and J genes are TRBV6-6 and TRBJ1-2; perhaps TRBD1 as D (6 bases). Trimming shortened V by 6 bases and J by 8 bases, and 16 bases separated the two germline ends. Germline loops: CDR1 MNHNY, CDR2 SVGAGI (reference sequence). CDR3 size: 13 residues. CDR3 region: CASRSNRVEGYTF. CDR3 bases: TGTGCCAGCAGGTCGAACAGGGTGGAAGGCTACACCTTC.

This clone appeared a few times. J is TRBJ2-2 and V is TRBV6-5; 8 bases agree with TRBD1. Per the germline V gene, CDR1 is MNHEY and CDR2 is SVGAGI. CDR3 length equals 13 residues. The ends lost 5 bases at V and 9 bases at J; junction bases unmatched: 5. CDR3 coding DNA: TGTGCCAGCAGTCGACAGGGGTTCAGGGAGCTGTTTTTT. Its protein product is CASSRQGFRELFF.

The V gene is TRBV9, the J gene TRBJ1-2; D may be TRBD1 (5 bases). Trimming took off 4 bases at V and 6 bases at J, with 16 bases between the two ends. The CDR3 is 14 residues long. Per germline, CDR1 SGDLS and CDR2 YYNGEE. Here the CDR3 DNA reads TGTGCCAGCAGCTCCTCGACAGCGCCTAATGGCTACACCTTC. Translating it yields CASSSSTAPNGYTF.

The chain links TRBV7-6 to TRBJ2-2; TRBD1 matches at 8 bases. Germline trimming cut 3 bases from V and 0 bases from J; bases unmatched to any gene: 9. The CDR3 totals 18 residues. From germline, CDR1 is SGHVS and CDR2 FNYEAQ. The CDR3 region is CASSFGQGAFANTGELFF. The CDR3 nucleotides are TGTGCCAGCAGCTTTGGGCAGGGGGCTTTCGCGAACACCGGGGAGCTGTTTTTT.

This chain joins TRBV7-2 and TRBJ2-1; 8 bases map to TRBD2. The length of the CDR3 is 15 residues. V shed 2 bases and J 7 bases; nucleotides not matched to a gene: 7. Germline CDR1 is SGHTA and CDR2 is FQGNSA. CDR3 nucleotides: TGTGCCAGCAGCTTAAGGGGACTAGTGGGTAATGAGCAGTTCTTC. This gives the protein CASSLRGLVGNEQFF.

The chain joins TRBV7-3 to TRBJ1-4; no clear D gene. The V end was cut by 5 bases, the J end by 0 bases, with 13 bases between. Germline loops: CDR1 SGHTA, CDR2 FQGTGA. The CDR3 totals 16 residues. Written as DNA, the CDR3 is TGTGCCAGCAGCCCCCATCCAGGAACAACTAATGAAAAACTGTTTTTT. It is translated as CASSPHPGTTNEKLFF.

This rearrangement joins TRBV18 to TRBJ2-3; possibly TRBD1 for D (6 bases). Looked up from germline, CDR1 is KGHSH and CDR2 is LQKENI. Trimming shortened V by 2 bases and J by 3 bases, and 9 bases separated the two germline ends. There are 14 residues in the CDR3. The CDR3 sequence: CASSPKTGTDTQYF. Written as DNA, the CDR3 is TGTGCCAGCTCACCAAAGACAGGAACAGATACGCAGTATTTT.

V is TRBV5-4 and J is TRBJ1-1; the D gene is possibly TRBD1 (5 bases). Germline CDR1 SGHNT, CDR2 YYREEE (reference sequence). CDR3 length: 13 residues. V shed 4 bases and J shed 0 bases, with 7 bases lying between them. For the CDR3, the DNA is TGTGCCAGCAGCCCGGACATGAACACTGAAGCTTTCTTT. This gives the protein CASSPDMNTEAFF.

The J gene is TRBJ2-7, the V gene TRBV29-1; 9 bases match TRBD1. The V gene's germline CDR1 is SQVTM and CDR2 ANQGSEA. The CDR3 has 13 amino acids. J lost 4 bases, V lost 5 bases, and 6 bases had no gene match. CDR3 coding DNA: TGCAGCGTTAAACAGGGGACAGGGTACGAGCAGTACTTC. As protein: CSVKQGTGYEQYF.

This chain uses TRBV3-1 (or the pseudogene TRBV3-2) with TRBJ1-4; D unresolved. Looked up from germline, CDR1 is LGHDT and CDR2 is YNNKEL (reference sequence). With 0 bases removed from V and 3 bases from J, the gap between germline ends came to 11 bases. The CDR3 length is 16 residues. CDR3: CASSQDWRSANEKLFF. The CDR3 DNA is TGTGCCAGCAGCCAAGACTGGCGGTCCGCTAATGAAAAACTGTTTTTT.

This chain connects TRBV12-3 or TRBV12-4 to TRBJ1-1, with D possibly being TRBD1 (5 bases). The CDR3 covers 13 residues. V lost 6 bases, J lost 5 bases, and 13 bases lay in between. The CDR3 loop reads CASSQGLGTEAFF. The CDR3 DNA is TGTGCCAGCAGCCAGGGCTTGGGGACTGAAGCTTTCTTT.

V gene TRBV9 combines with J gene TRBJ2-7, with 8 bases fitting TRBD2. CDR3 size: 17 residues. With V trimmed by 0 bases and J by 4 bases, 12 bases remained unmatched. Germline V gene lookup returns CDR1 SGDLS and CDR2 YYNGEE. CDR3 loop: CASSVAPPSGGPYEQYF. As DNA, the CDR3 is TGTGCCAGCAGCGTAGCTCCTCCCAGCGGGGGACCATACGAGCAGTACTTC.

The rearrangement uses TRBV9 and TRBJ2-7; D is possibly TRBD1 (7 bases). The CDR3 sequence is 14 residues long. Trimming pared 2 bases from V and 6 bases from J, leaving 15 bases between. Germline CDR1 reads SGDLS; CDR2 reads YYNGEE. The CDR3 DNA follows: TGTGCCAGCAGCGTCACGGGGGACAGAGGCGAGCAGTACTTC. This sequence encodes CASSVTGDRGEQYF.